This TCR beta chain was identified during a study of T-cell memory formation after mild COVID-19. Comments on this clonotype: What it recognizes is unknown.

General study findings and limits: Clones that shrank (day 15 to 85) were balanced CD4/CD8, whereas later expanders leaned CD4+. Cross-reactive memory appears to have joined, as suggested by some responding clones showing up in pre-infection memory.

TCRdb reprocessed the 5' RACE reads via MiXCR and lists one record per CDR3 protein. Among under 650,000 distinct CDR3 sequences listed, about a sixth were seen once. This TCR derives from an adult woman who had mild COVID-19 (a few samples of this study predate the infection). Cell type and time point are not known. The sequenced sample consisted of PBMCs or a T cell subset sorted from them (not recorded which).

The chain's CDR3 is CSVFRVNYGYTF. For the CDR3, the DNA is TGCAGCGTTTTCAGGGTTAACTATGGCTACACCTTC. This chain uses TRBV29-1 with TRBJ1-2; tentative D call: TRBD1 (5 bases). Germline V CDR1 and CDR2: SQVTM, ANQGSEA. This CDR3 contains 12 residues. Trimming left V 5 bases short and J 1 base short, with 8 bases between.